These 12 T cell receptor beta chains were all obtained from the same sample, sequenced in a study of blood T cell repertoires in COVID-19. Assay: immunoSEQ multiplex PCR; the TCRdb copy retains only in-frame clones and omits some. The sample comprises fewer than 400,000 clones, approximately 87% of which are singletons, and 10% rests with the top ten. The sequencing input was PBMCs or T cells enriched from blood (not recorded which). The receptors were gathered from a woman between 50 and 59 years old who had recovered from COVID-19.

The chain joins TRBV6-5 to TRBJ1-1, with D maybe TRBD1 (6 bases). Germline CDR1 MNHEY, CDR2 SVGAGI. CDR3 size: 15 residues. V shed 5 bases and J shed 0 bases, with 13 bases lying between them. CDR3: CASSIQGLMNTEAFF. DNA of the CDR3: TGTGCCAGCAGTATCCAGGGGCTAATGAACACTGAAGCTTTCTTT.

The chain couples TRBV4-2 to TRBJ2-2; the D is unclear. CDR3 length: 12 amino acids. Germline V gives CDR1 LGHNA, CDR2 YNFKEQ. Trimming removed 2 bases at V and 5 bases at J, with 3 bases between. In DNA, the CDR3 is TGTGCCAGCAGCCAACCTACCGGGGAGCTGTTTTTT. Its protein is CASSQPTGELFF.

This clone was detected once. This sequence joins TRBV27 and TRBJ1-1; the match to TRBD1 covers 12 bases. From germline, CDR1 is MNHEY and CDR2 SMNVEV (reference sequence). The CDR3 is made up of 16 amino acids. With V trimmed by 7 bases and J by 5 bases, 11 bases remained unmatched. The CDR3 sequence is CASTRGTGGAGTEAFF. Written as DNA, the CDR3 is TGTGCCAGCACTAGGGGGACAGGGGGCGCGGGAACTGAAGCTTTCTTT.

CDR3 in amino acids: CAWSVVRRTAIFYGYTF. In DNA form, the CDR3 reads TGTGCCTGGAGTGTAGTTCGAAGGACAGCAATTTTTTATGGCTACACCTTC. This chain links TRBV30 with TRBJ1-2; possibly TRBD1 for D (6 bases). The CDR3 loop spans 17 amino acids. Germline V gene data show CDR1 as GTSNPN and CDR2 as SVGIG (reference sequence). Trimming cost V 0 bases and J 5 bases, with 22 bases left between them.

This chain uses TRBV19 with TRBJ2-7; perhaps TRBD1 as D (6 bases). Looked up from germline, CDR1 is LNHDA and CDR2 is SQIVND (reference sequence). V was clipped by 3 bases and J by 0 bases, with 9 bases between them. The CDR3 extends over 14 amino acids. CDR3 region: CASSMGDISYEQYF. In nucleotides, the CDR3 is TGTGCCAGTAGTATGGGGGACATCTCCTACGAGCAGTACTTC. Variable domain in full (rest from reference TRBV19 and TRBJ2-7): DGGITQSPKYLFRKEGQNVTLSCEQNLNHDAMYWYRQDPGQGLRLIYYSQIVNDFQKGDIAEGYSVSREKKESFPLTVTSAQKNPTAFYLCASSMGDISYEQYFGPGTRLTVT.

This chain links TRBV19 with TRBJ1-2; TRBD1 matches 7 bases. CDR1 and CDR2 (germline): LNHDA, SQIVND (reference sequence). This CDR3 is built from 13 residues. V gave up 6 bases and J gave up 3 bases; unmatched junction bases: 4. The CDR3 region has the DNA TGTGCCAGTAGAGATACAGGGGACTATGGCTACACCTTC. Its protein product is CASRDTGDYGYTF.

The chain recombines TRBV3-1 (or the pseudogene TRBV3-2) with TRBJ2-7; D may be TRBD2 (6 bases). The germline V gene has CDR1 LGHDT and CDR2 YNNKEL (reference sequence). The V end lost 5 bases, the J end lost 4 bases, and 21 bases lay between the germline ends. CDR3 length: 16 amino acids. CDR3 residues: CASSYDSRETGYEQYF. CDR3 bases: TGTGCCAGCAGCTACGACAGCCGGGAGACGGGGTACGAGCAGTACTTC.

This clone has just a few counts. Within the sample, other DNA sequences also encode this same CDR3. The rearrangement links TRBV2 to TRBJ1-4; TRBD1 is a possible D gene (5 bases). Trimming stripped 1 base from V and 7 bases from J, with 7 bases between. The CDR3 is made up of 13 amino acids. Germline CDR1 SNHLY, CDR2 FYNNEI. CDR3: CASSEGGGEKLFF. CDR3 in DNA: TGTGCCAGCAGTGAAGGGGGCGGTGAAAAACTGTTTTTT.

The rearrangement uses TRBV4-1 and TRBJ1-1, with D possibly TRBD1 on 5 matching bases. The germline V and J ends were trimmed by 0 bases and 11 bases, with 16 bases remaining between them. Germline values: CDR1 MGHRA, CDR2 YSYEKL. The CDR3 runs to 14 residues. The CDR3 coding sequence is TGCGCCAGCAGCCAAGATAAGGGGCCGATTCGGGCTTTCTTT. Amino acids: CASSQDKGPIRAFF.

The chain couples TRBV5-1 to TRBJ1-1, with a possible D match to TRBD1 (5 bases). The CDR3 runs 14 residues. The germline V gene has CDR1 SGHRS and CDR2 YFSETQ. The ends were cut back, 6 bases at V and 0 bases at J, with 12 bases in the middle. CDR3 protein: CASTVQGMNTEAFF. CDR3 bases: TGCGCCAGCACCGTCCAGGGTATGAACACTGAAGCTTTCTTT.

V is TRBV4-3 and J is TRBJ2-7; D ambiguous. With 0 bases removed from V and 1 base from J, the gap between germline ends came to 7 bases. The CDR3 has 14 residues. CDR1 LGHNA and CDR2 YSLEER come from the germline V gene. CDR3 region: CASSQEGRSYEQYF. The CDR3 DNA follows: TGCGCCAGCAGCCAAGAGGGCAGGTCCTACGAGCAGTACTTC.

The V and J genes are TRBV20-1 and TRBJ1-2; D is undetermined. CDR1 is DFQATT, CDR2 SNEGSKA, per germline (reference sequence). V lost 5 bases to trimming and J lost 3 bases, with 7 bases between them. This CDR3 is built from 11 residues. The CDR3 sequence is CSAQAYYGYTF. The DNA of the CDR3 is TGCAGTGCTCAAGCCTACTATGGCTACACCTTC.